This T cell receptor beta chain was observed in a study of blood T cell repertoires in COVID-19. The CDR3 is 16 amino acids. Germline assignment: CDR1 SGDLS and CDR2 YYNGEE. V was pared by 0 bases and J by 3 bases, with 3 bases of the junction left unmatched. The table came from immunoSEQ multiplex PCR; TCRdb's copy has only in-frame clones and leaves some out. Counted here are over 70,000 clones, 75% to 85% occurring once; the ten biggest clones make up around 9.4%. This clone was seen just once. The material sequenced was peripheral blood. The V gene is TRBV9, the J gene TRBJ1-5; the match to TRBD1 covers 10 bases. This clonotype was obtained from an elderly woman with acute or convalescent COVID-19. The CDR3 protein is CASSVGDRGPNQPQHF. In DNA form, the CDR3 reads TGTGCCAGCAGCGTAGGGGACAGGGGCCCCAATCAGCCCCAGCATTTT.